Following are 2 T cell receptor beta chains from one sample sequenced in a study of glioma-infiltrating T cells after dendritic cell vaccination. This table comes from immunoSEQ multiplex PCR, and its TCRdb copy is limited to in-frame clones, with some not included. The sample has approximately 85,000 clones, roughly 85% seen once; the top ten hold 8.5%. Time point defined: after dendritic cell vaccination, including at tumor progression/relapse. Sample: blood, taken after dendritic cell vaccination. These receptors came from a human donor with glioblastoma.

V and J are TRBV9 and TRBJ2-2, with 10 nucleotides matching TRBD2. After removal of 4 bases from V and 4 bases from J, the junction contained 7 bases not matched to a gene. Germline CDR1 is SGDLS and CDR2 is YYNGEE. The CDR3 is 16 residues long. CDR3 in DNA: TGTGCCAGCAGCCTCCAGCGGGGGGGATTCACCGGGGAGCTGTTTTTT. Protein sequence: CASSLQRGGFTGELFF.

The chain employs TRBV15 and TRBJ1-5, with a tentative D call TRBD1 (6 bases). V lost 1 base to trimming and J lost 1 base, with 8 bases between them. The CDR3 extends over 15 amino acids. In germline, CDR1 is LNHNV, CDR2 YYDKDF (reference sequence). CDR3 nucleotides: TGTGCCACCAGCAGAGCACAGGGCAGCAATCAGCCCCAGCATTTT. Amino acids: CATSRAQGSNQPQHF.